The source of this T cell receptor beta chain is a study of blood T cells in healthy people across ages. About the research overall: About one barcoded beta molecule per two T cells came from capture by template switching.

Germline V gene data show CDR1 as SGHRS and CDR2 as YFSETQ. The CDR3 covers 14 residues. Then a second PCR, running roughly 6 to 11 cycles, was carried out with a sample-barcoded 5' primer and a J-beta primer mix. From the 5' RACE reads, TCRdb called clonotypes with MiXCR, one entry per CDR3 protein. Among about a million distinct CDR3 sequences, roughly two fifths were seen once, and the ten largest hold 13%. On this clonotype: One end of the junction is discordant with germline, which a read error may explain.

The chain combines TRBV5-1 with TRBJ1-1; D not certain. The sequenced material came from blood. The receptor was derived from a man between 18 and 35 years old in good health. CDR3 in DNA: TGCACCAGCAGTTGGAACCTGGGGAACACTGAAGCTTTCTTT. It yields the protein CTSSWNLGNTEAFF.